This passage covers 23 T cell receptor beta chains from one sample sequenced in a study of blood T cell repertoires in COVID-19. Method: immunoSEQ multiplex PCR; TCRdb's copy keeps in-frame clones and lacks some. The sample has fewer than 350,000 clones, around 88% seen once. The sequenced sample was peripheral blood. The source is a woman aged 25-40 years with COVID-19, enrolled during active disease.

For this clone: Additional DNA sequences in this sample encode the identical CDR3. The chain uses TRBV9 and TRBJ1-2; TRBD1 matches 9 bases. V was pared by 2 bases and J by 5 bases, with 1 base of the junction left unmatched. The CDR3 consists of 13 residues. Per germline, CDR1 SGDLS and CDR2 YYNGEE. In DNA, the CDR3 is TGTGCCAGCAGCGTGGACAGGGGTTATGGCTACACCTTC. It translates to CASSVDRGYGYTF.

Points on this clone: No DNA is shown, since the ends of the CDR3 on it are uncertain; the CDR3 is the one TCRdb lists. The chain employs TRBV3-1 (or the pseudogene TRBV3-2) and TRBJ2-7; the table's D call, TRBD2, has no DNA check behind it. The CDR3 spans 13 amino acids, including both terminal residues. The V gene's germline CDR1 is LGHDT and CDR2 YNNKEL (reference sequence). The CDR3 spells CASSQDFFGELYV.

V and J are TRBV27 and TRBJ1-5, with D hard to call. Germline lookup yields CDR1 MNHEY and CDR2 SMNVEV (reference sequence). The CDR3 consists of 13 residues. Trimming cost V 5 bases and J 5 bases, with 10 bases left between them. CDR3 amino acids: CASSHSWDQPQHF. The CDR3 DNA is TGTGCCAGCAGTCACAGTTGGGATCAGCCCCAGCATTTT.

This clone was picked up a small number of times. V gene TRBV5-5 combines with J gene TRBJ1-1; possibly TRBD1 for D (5 bases). V lost 1 base to trimming and J lost 4 bases, with 14 bases between them. This CDR3 has 15 amino acids. Germline lookup yields CDR1 SGHKS and CDR2 YYEKEE (reference sequence). CDR3 region: CASSLMDQRGTEAFF. CDR3 DNA: TGTGCCAGCAGCTTGATGGACCAAAGGGGCACTGAAGCTTTCTTT.

The V call is TRBV7-8, the J call TRBJ2-2; D is possibly TRBD1 (6 bases). Germline lookup yields CDR1 SGHVS and CDR2 FQNEAQ. There are 17 residues in the CDR3. The V end lost 1 base, the J end lost 1 base, and 13 bases lay between the germline ends. The CDR3 is CASSLGPSDRNTGELFF. CDR3 DNA sequence: TGTGCCAGCAGCTTAGGGCCATCGGACAGGAACACCGGGGAGCTGTTTTTT.

The V and J genes are TRBV30 and TRBJ1-1; no clear D gene. CDR1 and CDR2 (germline): GTSNPN, SVGIG (reference sequence). Trimming cost V 0 bases and J 8 bases, with 13 bases left between them. CDR3 size: 13 residues. As DNA, the CDR3 is TGTGCCTGGAGTGTAGGATCTGCGGGAGAAGCTTTCTTT. Its protein is CAWSVGSAGEAFF.

This chain joins TRBV5-5 and TRBJ1-1; D possibly corresponds to TRBD1 (5 bases). The CDR3 totals 15 residues. Trimming took off 1 base at V and 3 bases at J, with 13 bases between the two ends. Germline CDR1 and CDR2: SGHKS and YYEKEE (reference sequence). CDR3 residues: CASSLRGDLDTEAFF. The DNA of the CDR3 is TGTGCCAGCAGCTTGCGGGGGGATTTGGACACTGAAGCTTTCTTT.

The rearrangement uses TRBV9 and TRBJ1-1; D is undetermined. This CDR3 region has 15 residues. Per the germline V gene, CDR1 is SGDLS and CDR2 is YYNGEE. Trimming left V 4 bases short and J 4 bases short, with 17 bases between. The CDR3 sequence: CASSPRSGSLTEAFF. Written as DNA, the CDR3 is TGTGCCAGCAGCCCCCGATCGGGGTCGCTCACTGAAGCTTTCTTT.

The chain couples TRBV5-1 to TRBJ1-4, with D possibly TRBD1 on 5 matching bases. V was trimmed by 0 bases and J by 5 bases, leaving 5 bases between them. The CDR3 loop spans 13 amino acids. Germline V lookup: CDR1 SGHRS, CDR2 YFSETQ. The CDR3 DNA follows: TGCGCCAGCAGCTTGGGACAGAATGAAAAACTGTTTTTT. This codes for CASSLGQNEKLFF.

V is TRBV6-1 and J is TRBJ2-7, with D maybe TRBD1 (6 bases). Germline V gene lookup returns CDR1 MNHNS and CDR2 SASEGT. The CDR3 length is 15 residues. V lost 2 bases and J lost 4, with 15 bases in between. The CDR3 coding sequence is TGTGCCAGCAGTGAATTCGTTGGTCAGGGGTACGAGCAGTACTTC. This codes for CASSEFVGQGYEQYF.

CDR3 amino acids: CASSRGGKKLFF. The CDR3 DNA reads TGTGCCAGCAGCCGAGGCGGGAAAAAACTGTTTTTT. The chain carries TRBV7-8 and TRBJ1-4; D gene unclear. This CDR3 has 12 residues. The germline CDR1 and CDR2 sequences are SGHVS and FQNEAQ. With 5 bases removed from V and 9 bases from J, the gap between germline ends came to 10 bases.

The V call is TRBV29-1, the J call TRBJ1-2, with TRBD1 as a possible D gene (6 bases). Germline V CDR1 and CDR2: SQVTM, ANQGSEA. V was shortened by 2 bases and J by 10 bases, with 14 bases between the two germline ends. The CDR3 totals 12 residues. The CDR3 spells CSVEIRAGVYTF. The DNA of the CDR3 is TGCAGCGTTGAAATTCGGGCAGGGGTCTACACCTTC.

The J gene is TRBJ1-1, the V gene TRBV5-8; TRBD1 matches 7 bases. CDR1 is SGHTS, CDR2 YDEGEE, per germline. The CDR3 totals 14 residues. J lost 5 bases, V lost 1 base, and 5 bases had no gene match. CDR3 bases: TGTGCCAGCAGCTTGTCAGGGGGTCGGACTGAAGCTTTCTTT. Amino acids: CASSLSGGRTEAFF.

This clone has just a few counts. The V and J genes are TRBV29-1 and TRBJ1-1; D gene ambiguous. The V and J ends lost 4 bases and 1 base respectively, with 10 bases between them. This CDR3 spans 13 amino acids. Germline V lookup: CDR1 SQVTM, CDR2 ANQGSEA. The CDR3: CSVAQVPNTEAFF. CDR3 DNA: TGCAGCGTTGCCCAGGTCCCGAACACTGAAGCTTTCTTT. The complete variable domain, with remaining parts taken from reference TRBV29-1 and TRBJ1-1, reads SAVISQKPSRDICQRGTSLTIQCQVDSQVTMMFWYRQQPGQSLTLIATANQGSEATYESGFVIDKFPISRPNLTFSTLTVSNMSPEDSSIYLCSVAQVPNTEAFFGQGTRLTVV.

This clone is a singleton in its sample. The rearrangement links TRBV30 to TRBJ2-3, with D maybe TRBD2 (6 bases). This CDR3 is built from 14 residues. V lost 7 bases and J lost 4, with 18 bases in between. Germline CDR1 reads GTSNPN; CDR2 reads SVGIG (reference sequence). The CDR3 coding sequence is TGTGCCTCCTCCCTGGGAGGTGGGTCAGATACGCAGTATTTT. Its translation: CASSLGGGSDTQYF. The variable domain in full, with the rest retrieved from reference TRBV30 and TRBJ2-3, is SQTIHQWPATLVQPVGSPLSLECTVEGTSNPNLYWYRQAAGRGLQLLFYSVGIGQISSEVPQNLSASRPQDRQFILSSKKLLLSDSGFYLCASSLGGGSDTQYFGPGTRLTVL.

J is TRBJ1-2 and V is TRBV6-5, with 10 bases that match TRBD1. This CDR3 is 15 amino acids long. V trimming: 2 bases; J trimming: 4 bases; junction bases outside the gene matches: 4. Germline V lookup: CDR1 MNHEY, CDR2 SVGAGI. CDR3 in amino acids: CASSYGTGDLYGYTF. The CDR3 nucleotides are TGTGCCAGCAGTTACGGGACAGGGGATCTCTATGGCTACACCTTC.

The rearrangement uses TRBV30 and TRBJ2-3; possibly TRBD1 for D (5 bases). The CDR3 totals 14 residues. Trimming stripped 5 bases from V and 5 bases from J, with 17 bases between. In germline, CDR1 is GTSNPN, CDR2 SVGIG (reference sequence). The DNA of the CDR3 is TGTGCCTGGGTACAGGTATTAAGTGTAGATACGCAGTATTTT. Translating gives CAWVQVLSVDTQYF. The variable domain in full, with the rest retrieved from reference TRBV30 and TRBJ2-3, is SQTIHQWPATLVQPVGSPLSLECTVEGTSNPNLYWYRQAAGRGLQLLFYSVGIGQISSEVPQNLSASRPQDRQFILSSKKLLLSDSGFYLCAWVQVLSVDTQYFGPGTRLTVL.

This sequence joins TRBV12-3 or TRBV12-4 and TRBJ2-7; 9 nucleotides line up with TRBD1. V shed 5 bases, J shed 2 bases, and the junction held 1 base outside the gene matches. There are 13 residues in the CDR3. The CDR3, as DNA: TGTGCCAGCAGTGGGACAGGGACCTACGAGCAGTACTTC. Its protein product is CASSGTGTYEQYF.

V and J are TRBV5-1 and TRBJ2-2; 9 bases are shared with TRBD1. This CDR3 has 15 residues. Germline CDR1 SGHRS, CDR2 YFSETQ. V lost 4 bases to trimming and J lost 6 bases; unmatched junction nucleotides: 7. The CDR3 DNA reads as TGCGCCAGCAGCCCAACAGGGGGCTACGCCGGGGAGCTGTTTTTT. Amino acids: CASSPTGGYAGELFF.

This sequence joins TRBV4-3 and TRBJ1-1, with D perhaps matching TRBD1 (5 bases). The germline gives CDR1 LGHNA, CDR2 YSLEER. The V and J ends lost 0 bases and 3 bases respectively, with 17 bases between them. The CDR3 runs to 17 residues. The CDR3 region is CASSQDYGAEAYTEAFF. DNA for the CDR3: TGCGCCAGCAGCCAAGATTATGGGGCGGAAGCCTACACTGAAGCTTTCTTT.

This chain links TRBV18 with TRBJ2-1; a weak D match, TRBD1 (5 bases). V dropped 3 bases and J dropped 15 bases, with 21 bases sitting between them. Germline V gene data show CDR1 as KGHSH and CDR2 as LQKENI. This CDR3 spans 14 amino acids. The DNA for the CDR3 is TGTGCCAGCTCACCCATATCCCCTCTAGGGGATCGGTTCTTC. Its protein is CASSPISPLGDRFF.

V and J are TRBV6-4 and TRBJ2-3, with a possible D match to TRBD2 (5 bases). CDR3 length equals 12 residues. Germline CDR1 is MRHNA and CDR2 is SNTAGT. V lost 4 bases and J 5 bases, leaving 7 bases between the germline ends. As DNA, the CDR3 is TGTGCCAGCAGTGCAGAGGGAGATACGCAGTATTTT. This codes for CASSAEGDTQYF.

The chain employs TRBV4-2 and TRBJ2-3; 10 nucleotides agree with TRBD1. This CDR3 region has 17 residues. J lost 5 bases, V lost 4 bases, and 12 bases had no gene match. Germline V gene lookup returns CDR1 LGHNA and CDR2 YNFKEQ. The DNA for the CDR3 is TGTGCCAGCAGCCGCATTCCGGGACAGGGGTTCGGAGATACGCAGTATTTT. Encoded protein: CASSRIPGQGFGDTQYF.